This TCR beta chain was captured by sequencing in a study of T cells in localized non-small cell lung cancer. This CDR3 region has 13 residues. J lost 12 bases, V lost 5 bases, and 8 bases had no gene match. The germline CDR1 and CDR2 sequences are MDHEN and SYDVKM. On this clone: What it recognizes is unknown.

Some clones are missing from TCRdb's copy, which holds only in-frame ones; the method was immunoSEQ multiplex PCR. Of 1,500 to 2,000 clones in the sample, roughly a third were seen once. Study conclusions and caveats: Among the tissues sampled, uninvolved adjacent lung had the highest T cell clonality, above tumor. Adjacent lung had a median about 55 of the 100 largest tumor clones.

Neighboring lung without atypia was obtained no less than 2 cm from the tumor margin. This receptor was identified in a male donor aged 60 or older with stage I squamous cell lung carcinoma. This chain joins TRBV28 and TRBJ2-2, with 8 bases matching TRBD2. The sequencing used normal lung tissue next to the tumor, collected before any cancer treatment. This chain's CDR3 is CASSPRGGRKLFF. CDR3 nucleotides: TGTGCCAGCAGTCCACGGGGGGGCAGGAAGCTGTTTTTT.